This T cell receptor (beta chain) originates from a study of graft-versus-host responses after intestinal transplantation. Study-level information: Recipients had transplants, and these were multivisceral, liver-intestinal, or isolated intestinal.

From germline, CDR1 is SQVTM and CDR2 ANQGSEA. V lost 4 bases and J lost 2; bases outside the gene matches: 4. The CDR3 totals 14 residues. Clones were sequenced by immunoSEQ multiplex PCR, and TCRdb holds only the in-frame ones, with some missing. The sample shows about 25,000 clones, 90% to 95% of them seen only once. The sequence was obtained from a human patient who received an intestinal transplant, so some T cells may come from the graft donor. The sequenced sample was PBMCs, obtained around 30 days after intestinal transplant. The J gene is TRBJ1-4, the V gene TRBV29-1; 7 positions agree with TRBD1. The CDR3 DNA reads as TGCAGCGTTGCCCGGGACAGTACTAATGAAAAACTGTTTTTT. It is translated as CSVARDSTNEKLFF.